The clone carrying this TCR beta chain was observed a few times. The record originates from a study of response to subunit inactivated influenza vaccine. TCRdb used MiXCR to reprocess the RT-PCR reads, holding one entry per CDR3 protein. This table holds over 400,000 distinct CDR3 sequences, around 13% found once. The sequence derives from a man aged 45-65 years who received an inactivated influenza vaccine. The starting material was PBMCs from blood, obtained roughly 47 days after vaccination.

The CDR3, as DNA: TGTGCCAGCAGTGAATACAACGGCCCCTACGAGCAGTACTTC. It specifies CASSEYNGPYEQYF. The V gene is TRBV25-1, the J gene TRBJ2-7; D is unclear. V gave up 0 bases and J gave up 2 bases, with 8 bases separating them. From germline, CDR1 is MGHDK and CDR2 SYGVNS. CDR3 size: 14 residues.